A selection of T cell receptor beta chains follows, all from one sample in a study of blood T cell repertoires in COVID-19. Method: immunoSEQ multiplex PCR; TCRdb's copy keeps in-frame clones and lacks some. The table has 350,000 to 450,000 clones, around 91% seen once. Sequenced input: PBMCs or T cells enriched from blood (not recorded which). Receptors originate from a man younger than 40 who had recovered from COVID-19. CDR3s leave out the opening cysteine and the closing phenylalanine or tryptophan.

TRBV10-3,TRBJ1-4,AISDGQSEKLF
TRBV19,TRBJ1-2,ASSILTRGDYT
TRBV10-3,TRBJ2-7,AISDLAGLDEQY
TRBV27,TRBJ1-1,ASSRRQAMNTEAF
TRBV6-5,TRBJ2-1,ASSPSEREQF
TRBV7-6,TRBJ2-2,ASKIGYTGELF
TRBV27,TRBJ2-5,ASSWSRQETQY
TRBV10-3,TRBJ2-7,AIGLSSYEQY
TRBV7-8,TRBJ2-1,ASSLGTSEGHEQF
TRBV4-2,TRBJ2-2,ASSGGQGVLANTGELF
TRBV28,TRBJ1-6,ASQEGQYNSPLH
TRBV5-1,TRBJ2-2,ASSLPGGELF
TRBV12-3/TRBV12-4,TRBJ2-1,ASSLSRVNEQF
TRBV9,TRBJ1-2,ASSGTGNLLYGYT